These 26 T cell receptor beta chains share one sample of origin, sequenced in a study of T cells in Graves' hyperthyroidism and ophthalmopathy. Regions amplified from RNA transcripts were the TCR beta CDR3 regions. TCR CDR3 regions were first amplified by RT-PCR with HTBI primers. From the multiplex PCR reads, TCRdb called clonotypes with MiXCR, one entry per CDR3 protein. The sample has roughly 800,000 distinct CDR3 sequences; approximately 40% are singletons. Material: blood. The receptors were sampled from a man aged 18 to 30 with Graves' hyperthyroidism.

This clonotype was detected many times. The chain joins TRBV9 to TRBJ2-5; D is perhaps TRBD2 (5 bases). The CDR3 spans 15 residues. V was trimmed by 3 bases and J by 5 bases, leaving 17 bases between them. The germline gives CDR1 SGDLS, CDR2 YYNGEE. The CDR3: CASSDGIAWGETQYF. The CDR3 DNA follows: TGTGCCAGCAGCGACGGGATAGCGTGGGGTGAGACCCAGTACTTC.

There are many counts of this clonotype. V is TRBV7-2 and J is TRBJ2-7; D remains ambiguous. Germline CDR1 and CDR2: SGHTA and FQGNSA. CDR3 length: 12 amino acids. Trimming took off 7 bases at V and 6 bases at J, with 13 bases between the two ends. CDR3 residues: CASNIRPGEQYF. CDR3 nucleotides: TGTGCCAGCAACATCCGCCCGGGCGAGCAGTACTTC.

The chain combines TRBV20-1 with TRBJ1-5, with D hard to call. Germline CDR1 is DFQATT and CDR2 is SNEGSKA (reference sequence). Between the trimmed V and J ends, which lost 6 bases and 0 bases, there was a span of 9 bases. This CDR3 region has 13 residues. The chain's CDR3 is CSAVGSSNQPQHF. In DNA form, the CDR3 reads TGCAGTGCGGTGGGGTCTAGCAATCAGCCCCAGCATTTT.

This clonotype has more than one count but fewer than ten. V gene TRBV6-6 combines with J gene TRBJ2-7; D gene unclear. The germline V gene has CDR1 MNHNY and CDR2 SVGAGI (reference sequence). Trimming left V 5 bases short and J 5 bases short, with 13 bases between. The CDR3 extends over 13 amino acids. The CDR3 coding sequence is TGTGCCAGCAGTCCAGGTGCGGTCGACGAGCAGTACTTC. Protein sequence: CASSPGAVDEQYF.

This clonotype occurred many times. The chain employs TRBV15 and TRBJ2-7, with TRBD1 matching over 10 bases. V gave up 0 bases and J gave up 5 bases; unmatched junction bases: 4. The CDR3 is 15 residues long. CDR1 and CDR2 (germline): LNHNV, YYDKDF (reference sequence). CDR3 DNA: TGTGCCACCAGCAGAGAACGACAGGGGGCAAACGAGCAGTACTTC. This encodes CATSRERQGANEQYF.

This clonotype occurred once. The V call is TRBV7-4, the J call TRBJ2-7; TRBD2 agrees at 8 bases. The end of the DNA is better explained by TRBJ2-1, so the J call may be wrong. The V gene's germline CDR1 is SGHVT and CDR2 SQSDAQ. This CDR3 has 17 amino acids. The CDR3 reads CASSLGMAGGPGVEQFF. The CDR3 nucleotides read TGTGCCAGCAGCTTAGGGATGGCGGGGGGCCCTGGGGTCGAGCAGTTCTTC.

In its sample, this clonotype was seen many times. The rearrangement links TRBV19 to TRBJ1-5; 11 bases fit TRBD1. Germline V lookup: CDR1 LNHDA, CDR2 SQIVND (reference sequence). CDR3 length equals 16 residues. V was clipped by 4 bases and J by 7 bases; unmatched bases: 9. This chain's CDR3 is CASSTGQGALGQPQHF. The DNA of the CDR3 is TGTGCCAGTAGTACAGGACAGGGGGCTCTAGGGCAGCCCCAGCATTTT. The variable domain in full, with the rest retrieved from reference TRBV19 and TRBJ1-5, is DGGITQSPKYLFRKEGQNVTLSCEQNLNHDAMYWYRQDPGQGLRLIYYSQIVNDFQKGDIAEGYSVSREKKESFPLTVTSAQKNPTAFYLCASSTGQGALGQPQHFGDGTRLSIL.

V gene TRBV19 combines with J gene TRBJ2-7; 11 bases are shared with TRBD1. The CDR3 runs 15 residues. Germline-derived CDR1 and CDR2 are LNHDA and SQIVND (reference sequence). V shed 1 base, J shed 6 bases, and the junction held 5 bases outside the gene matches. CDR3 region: CASSIGGTGGTEQYF. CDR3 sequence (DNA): TGTGCCAGTAGTATAGGTGGGACAGGGGGAACCGAGCAGTACTTC.

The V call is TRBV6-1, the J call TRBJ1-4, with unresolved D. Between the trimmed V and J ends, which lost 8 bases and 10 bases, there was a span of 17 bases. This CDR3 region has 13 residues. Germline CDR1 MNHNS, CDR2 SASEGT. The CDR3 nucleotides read TGTGCCAGCGAAAACAGAGGCTCTGGAAAACTGTTTTTT. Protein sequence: CASENRGSGKLFF.

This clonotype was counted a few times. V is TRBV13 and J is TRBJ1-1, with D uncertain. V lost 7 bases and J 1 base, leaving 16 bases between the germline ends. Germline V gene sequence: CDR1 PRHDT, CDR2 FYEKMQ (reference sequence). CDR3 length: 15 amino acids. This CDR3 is CASTPPLRRNTEAFF. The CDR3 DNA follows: TGTGCCAGCACCCCTCCCCTCCGACGGAACACTGAAGCTTTCTTT.

DNA for the CDR3: TGCAGCGTCCGGGACGGGGACTACAATGAGCAGTACTTC. Amino acids: CSVRDGDYNEQYF. The chain recombines TRBV29-1 with TRBJ2-7, with 7 bases identical to TRBD2. CDR3 length equals 13 residues. CDR1 is SQVTM, CDR2 ANQGSEA, per germline. Trimming at V came to 6 bases and at J to 7 bases, leaving 12 bases not matched to a gene.

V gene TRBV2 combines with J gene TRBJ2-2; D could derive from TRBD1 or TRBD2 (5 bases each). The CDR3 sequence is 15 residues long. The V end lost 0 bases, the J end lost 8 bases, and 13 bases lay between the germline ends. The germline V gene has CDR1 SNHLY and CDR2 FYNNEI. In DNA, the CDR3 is TGTGCCAGCAGTGAAGCGCCCCACGGGGCTGGGGAGCTGTTTTTT. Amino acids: CASSEAPHGAGELFF.

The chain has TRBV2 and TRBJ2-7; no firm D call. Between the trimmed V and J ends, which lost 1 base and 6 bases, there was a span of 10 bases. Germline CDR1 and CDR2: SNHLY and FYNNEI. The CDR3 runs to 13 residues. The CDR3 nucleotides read TGTGCCAGCAGTGAAGGTGGGCGATCCGAGCAGTACTTC. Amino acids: CASSEGGRSEQYF.

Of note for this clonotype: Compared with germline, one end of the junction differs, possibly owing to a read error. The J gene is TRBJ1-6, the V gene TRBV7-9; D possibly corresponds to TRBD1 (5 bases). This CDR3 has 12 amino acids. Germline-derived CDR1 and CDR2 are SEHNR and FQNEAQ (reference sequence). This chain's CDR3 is CTSSLGQGPHHF. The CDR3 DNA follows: TGTACCAGCAGCTTAGGCCAGGGACCCCACCACTTT.

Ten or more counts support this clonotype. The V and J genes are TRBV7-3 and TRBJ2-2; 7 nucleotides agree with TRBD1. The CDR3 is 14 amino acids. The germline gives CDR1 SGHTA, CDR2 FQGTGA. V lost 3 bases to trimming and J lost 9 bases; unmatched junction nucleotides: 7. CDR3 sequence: CASSFGPGGRELFF. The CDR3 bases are TGTGCCAGCAGCTTCGGTCCAGGGGGTAGGGAGCTGTTTTTT.

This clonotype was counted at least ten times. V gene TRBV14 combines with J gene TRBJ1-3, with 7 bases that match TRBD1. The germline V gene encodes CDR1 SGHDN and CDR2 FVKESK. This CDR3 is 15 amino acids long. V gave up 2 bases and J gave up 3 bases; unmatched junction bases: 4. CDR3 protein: CASSQQQGHGNTIYF. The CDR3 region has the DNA TGTGCCAGCAGCCAACAACAGGGGCATGGAAACACCATATATTTT.

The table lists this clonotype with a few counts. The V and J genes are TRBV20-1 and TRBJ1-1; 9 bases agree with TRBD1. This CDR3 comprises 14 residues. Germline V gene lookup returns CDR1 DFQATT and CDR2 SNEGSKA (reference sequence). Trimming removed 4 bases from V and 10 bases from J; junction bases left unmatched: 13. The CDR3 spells CSAIPPSGTGRAFF. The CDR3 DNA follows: TGCAGTGCTATCCCCCCCTCGGGGACAGGGCGAGCTTTCTTT.

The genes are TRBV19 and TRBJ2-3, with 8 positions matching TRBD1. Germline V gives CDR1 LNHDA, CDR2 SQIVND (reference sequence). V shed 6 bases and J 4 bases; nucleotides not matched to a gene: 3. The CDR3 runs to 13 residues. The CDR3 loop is CASRIQGADTQYF. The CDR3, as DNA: TGTGCCAGTAGGATACAGGGGGCAGATACGCAGTATTTT.

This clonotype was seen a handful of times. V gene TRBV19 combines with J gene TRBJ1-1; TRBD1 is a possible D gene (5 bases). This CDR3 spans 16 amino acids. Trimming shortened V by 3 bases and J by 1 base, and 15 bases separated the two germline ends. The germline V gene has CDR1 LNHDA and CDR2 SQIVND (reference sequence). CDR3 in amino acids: CASSIPTGKRNTEAFF. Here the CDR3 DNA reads TGTGCCAGTAGTATCCCCACAGGAAAAAGGAACACTGAAGCTTTCTTT.

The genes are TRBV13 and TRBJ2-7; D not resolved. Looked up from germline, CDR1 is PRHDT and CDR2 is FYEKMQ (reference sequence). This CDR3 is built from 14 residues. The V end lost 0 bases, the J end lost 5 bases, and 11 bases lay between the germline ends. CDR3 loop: CASSLGGNLDEQYF. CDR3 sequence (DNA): TGTGCCAGCAGCTTAGGGGGAAATCTGGACGAGCAGTACTTC.

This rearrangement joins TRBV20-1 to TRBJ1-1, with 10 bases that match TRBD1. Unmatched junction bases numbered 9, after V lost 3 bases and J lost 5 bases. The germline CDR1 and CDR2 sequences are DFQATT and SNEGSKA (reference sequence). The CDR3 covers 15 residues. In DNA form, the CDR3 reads TGCAGTGCTAGGATCGGGACAGGGGCGGGAACTGAAGCTTTCTTT. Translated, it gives CSARIGTGAGTEAFF.

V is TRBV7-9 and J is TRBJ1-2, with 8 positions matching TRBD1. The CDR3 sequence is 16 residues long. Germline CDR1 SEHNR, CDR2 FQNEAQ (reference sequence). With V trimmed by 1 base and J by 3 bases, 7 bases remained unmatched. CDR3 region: CASSLVATGEHYGYTF. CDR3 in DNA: TGTGCCAGCAGCTTAGTAGCGACAGGGGAGCACTATGGCTACACCTTC.

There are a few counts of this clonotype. CDR3 bases: TGTGCCAGCAGCTTAGCGCCGTGGGGGAATGAAAAACTGTTTTTT. It specifies CASSLAPWGNEKLFF. J is TRBJ1-4 and V is TRBV7-9; D might be TRBD1 (5 bases). Trimming stripped 0 bases from V and 5 bases from J, with 10 bases between. The CDR3 length is 15 residues. The V gene's germline CDR1 is SEHNR and CDR2 FQNEAQ (reference sequence). Based on the CDR3 plus reference TRBV7-9 and TRBJ1-4, the full variable domain is DTGVSQNPRHKITKRGQNVTFRCDPISEHNRLYWYRQTLGQGPEFLTYFQNEAQLEKSRLLSDRFSAERPKGSFSTLEIQRTEQGDSAMYLCASSLAPWGNEKLFFGSGTQLSVL.

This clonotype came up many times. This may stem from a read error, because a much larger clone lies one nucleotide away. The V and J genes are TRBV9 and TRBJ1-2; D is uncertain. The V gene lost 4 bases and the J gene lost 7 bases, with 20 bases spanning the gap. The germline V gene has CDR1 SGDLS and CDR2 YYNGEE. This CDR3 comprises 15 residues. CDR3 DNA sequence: TGTGCCAGCAGCATCCAGCCGGGGAAGGGAGGTGGCTACACCTTC. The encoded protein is CASSIQPGKGGGYTF.

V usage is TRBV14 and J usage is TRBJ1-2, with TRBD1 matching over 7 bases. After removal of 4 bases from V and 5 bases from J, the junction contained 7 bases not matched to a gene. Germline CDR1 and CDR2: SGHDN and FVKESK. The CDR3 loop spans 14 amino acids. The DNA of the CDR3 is TGTGCCAGCAGCCCGGGACAGACATCATATGGCTACACCTTC. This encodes CASSPGQTSYGYTF.

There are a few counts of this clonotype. In DNA, the CDR3 is TGTGCCAGCCAACCCGGACAGTATAATTCACCCCTCCACTTT. Encoded protein: CASQPGQYNSPLHF. This sequence joins TRBV2 and TRBJ1-6; a possible D gene is TRBD1 (6 bases). Looked up from germline, CDR1 is SNHLY and CDR2 is FYNNEI. V lost 8 bases and J 4 bases, leaving 12 bases between the germline ends. The CDR3 spans 14 residues.